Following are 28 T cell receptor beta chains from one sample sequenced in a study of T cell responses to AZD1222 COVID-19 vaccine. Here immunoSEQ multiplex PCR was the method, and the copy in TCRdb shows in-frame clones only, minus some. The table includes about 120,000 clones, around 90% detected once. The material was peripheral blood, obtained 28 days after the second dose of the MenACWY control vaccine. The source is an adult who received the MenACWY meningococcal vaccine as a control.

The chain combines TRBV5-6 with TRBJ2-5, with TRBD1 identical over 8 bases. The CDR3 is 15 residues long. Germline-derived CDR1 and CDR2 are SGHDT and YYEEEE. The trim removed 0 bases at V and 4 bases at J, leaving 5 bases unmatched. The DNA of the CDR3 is TGTGCCAGCAGCTTGGCGGACAGGGTGGGAGAGACCCAGTACTTC. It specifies CASSLADRVGETQYF.

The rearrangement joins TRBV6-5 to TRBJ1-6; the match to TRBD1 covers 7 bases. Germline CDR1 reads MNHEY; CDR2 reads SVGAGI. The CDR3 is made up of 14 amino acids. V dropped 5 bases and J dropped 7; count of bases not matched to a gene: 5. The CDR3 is CASSPTGRNSPLHF. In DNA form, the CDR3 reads TGTGCCAGCAGTCCGACAGGGCGGAATTCACCCCTCCACTTT.

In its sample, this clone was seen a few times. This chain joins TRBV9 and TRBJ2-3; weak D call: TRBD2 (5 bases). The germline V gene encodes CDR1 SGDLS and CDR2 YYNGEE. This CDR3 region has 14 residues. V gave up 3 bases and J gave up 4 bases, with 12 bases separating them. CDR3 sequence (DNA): TGTGCCAGCAGCGGCAAGGCGGGCCCAGATACGCAGTATTTT. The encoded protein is CASSGKAGPDTQYF.

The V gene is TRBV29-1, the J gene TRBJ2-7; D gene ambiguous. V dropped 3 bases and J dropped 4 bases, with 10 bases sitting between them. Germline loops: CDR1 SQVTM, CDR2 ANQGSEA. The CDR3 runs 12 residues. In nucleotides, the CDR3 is TGCAGCGTTGAGGGTTGGGCGTACGAGCAGTACTTC. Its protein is CSVEGWAYEQYF.

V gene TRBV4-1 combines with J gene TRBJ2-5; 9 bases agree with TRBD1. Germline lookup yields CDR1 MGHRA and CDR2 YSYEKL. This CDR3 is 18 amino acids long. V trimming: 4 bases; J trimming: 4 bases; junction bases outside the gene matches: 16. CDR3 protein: CASSPTPGQGFRGETQYF. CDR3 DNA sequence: TGCGCCAGCAGCCCCACCCCGGGACAGGGATTCCGGGGAGAGACCCAGTACTTC.

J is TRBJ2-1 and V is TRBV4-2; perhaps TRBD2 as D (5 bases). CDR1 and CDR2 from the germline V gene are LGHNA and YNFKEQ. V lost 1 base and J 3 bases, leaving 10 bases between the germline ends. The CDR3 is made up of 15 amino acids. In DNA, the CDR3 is TGTGCCAGCAGCCAAGGCGGACTTGACTACAATGAGCAGTTCTTC. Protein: CASSQGGLDYNEQFF.

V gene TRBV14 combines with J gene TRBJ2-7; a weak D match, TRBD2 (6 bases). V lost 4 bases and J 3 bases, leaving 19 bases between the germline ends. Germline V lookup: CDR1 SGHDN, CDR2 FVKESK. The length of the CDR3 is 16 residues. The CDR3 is CASSPEGSGLYYEQYF. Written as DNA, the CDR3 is TGTGCCAGCAGCCCCGAAGGGTCGGGACTTTACTACGAGCAGTACTTC.

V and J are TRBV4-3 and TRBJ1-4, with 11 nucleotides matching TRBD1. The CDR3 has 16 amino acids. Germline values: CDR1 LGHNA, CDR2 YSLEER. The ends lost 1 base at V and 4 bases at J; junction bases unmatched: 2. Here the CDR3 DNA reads TGCGCCAGCAGCCAAGGGGACAGGGGGAATAATGAAAAACTGTTTTTT. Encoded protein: CASSQGDRGNNEKLFF.

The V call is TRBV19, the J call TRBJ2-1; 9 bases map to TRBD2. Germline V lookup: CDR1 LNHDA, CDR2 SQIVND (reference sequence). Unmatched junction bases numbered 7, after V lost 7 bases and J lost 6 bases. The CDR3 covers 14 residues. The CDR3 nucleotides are TGTGCCAGTATGCGGATAGCGGGAGTCAATGAGCAGTTCTTC. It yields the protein CASMRIAGVNEQFF.

The CDR3 coding sequence is TGTGCCTGGAAGGGGGACAGTCTAATGAACACTGAAGCTTTCTTT. It encodes CAWKGDSLMNTEAFF. This sequence joins TRBV30 and TRBJ1-1; 7 bases are a match to TRBD1. CDR3 length: 15 amino acids. Germline CDR1 is GTSNPN and CDR2 is SVGIG (reference sequence). The J segment lost 0 bases and the V segment lost 4 bases, leaving 8 bases of the junction unmatched.

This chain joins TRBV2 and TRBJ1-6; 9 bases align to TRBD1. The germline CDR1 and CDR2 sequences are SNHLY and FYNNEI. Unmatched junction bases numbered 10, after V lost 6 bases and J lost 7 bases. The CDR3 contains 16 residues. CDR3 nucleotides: TGTGCCAGCAGGGGTAGTCGGGACAGGGCCAATTCACCCCTCCACTTT. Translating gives CASRGSRDRANSPLHF.

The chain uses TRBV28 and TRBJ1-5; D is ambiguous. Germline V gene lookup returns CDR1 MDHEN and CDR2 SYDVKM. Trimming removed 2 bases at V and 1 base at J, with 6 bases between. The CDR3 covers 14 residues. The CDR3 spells CASSLPDSNQPQHF. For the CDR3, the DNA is TGTGCCAGCAGTTTACCGGACAGCAATCAGCCCCAGCATTTT.

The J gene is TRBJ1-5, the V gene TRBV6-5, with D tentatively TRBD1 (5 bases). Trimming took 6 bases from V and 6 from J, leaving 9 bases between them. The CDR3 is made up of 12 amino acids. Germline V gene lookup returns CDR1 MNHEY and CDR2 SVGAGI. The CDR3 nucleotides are TGTGCCAGCAGCCAGGGTTCTCAGCCCCAGCATTTT. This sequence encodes CASSQGSQPQHF.

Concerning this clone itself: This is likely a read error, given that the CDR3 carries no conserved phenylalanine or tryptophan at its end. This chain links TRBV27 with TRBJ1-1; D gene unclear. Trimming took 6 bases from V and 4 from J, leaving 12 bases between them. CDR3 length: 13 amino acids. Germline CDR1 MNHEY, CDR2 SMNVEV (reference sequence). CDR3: CASSFIGGTEAFL. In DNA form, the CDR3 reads TGTGCCAGCAGCTTCATAGGAGGCACTGAAGCTTTCCTT.

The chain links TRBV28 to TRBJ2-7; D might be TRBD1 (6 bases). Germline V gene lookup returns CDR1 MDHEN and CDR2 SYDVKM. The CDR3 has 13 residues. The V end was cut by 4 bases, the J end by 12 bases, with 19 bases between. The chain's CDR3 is CASSSPGQLSGYV. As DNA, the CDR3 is TGTGCCAGCAGTTCTCCGGGACAACTAAGCGGGTACGTC.

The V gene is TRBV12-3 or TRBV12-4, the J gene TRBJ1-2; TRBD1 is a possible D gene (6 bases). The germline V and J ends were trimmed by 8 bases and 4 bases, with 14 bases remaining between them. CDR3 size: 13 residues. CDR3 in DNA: TGTGCCAGCGCGGGGGGGCGCGGCTATGGCTACACCTTC. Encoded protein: CASAGGRGYGYTF.

The CDR3 nucleotides read TGTGCCAGCAGGGCGAACAGGGGGCCCTTTGGCTACACCTTC. Amino acid sequence: CASRANRGPFGYTF. The chain links TRBV28 to TRBJ1-2; 9 bases are a match to TRBD1. Germline CDR1 and CDR2: MDHEN and SYDVKM. V shed 6 bases and J 7 bases; nucleotides not matched to a gene: 9. The CDR3 has 14 residues.

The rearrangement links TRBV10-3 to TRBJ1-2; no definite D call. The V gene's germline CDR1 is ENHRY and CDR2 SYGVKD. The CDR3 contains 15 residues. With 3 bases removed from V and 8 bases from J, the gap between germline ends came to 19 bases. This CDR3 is CAISERHLLTGGYTF. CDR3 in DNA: TGTGCCATCAGTGAAAGACACTTATTGACTGGCGGCTACACCTTC.

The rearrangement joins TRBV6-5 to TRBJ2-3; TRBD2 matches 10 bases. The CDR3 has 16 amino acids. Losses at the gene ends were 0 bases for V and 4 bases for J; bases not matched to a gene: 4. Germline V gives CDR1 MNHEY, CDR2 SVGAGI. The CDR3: CASSYSVAGGADTQYF. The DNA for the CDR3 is TGTGCCAGCAGTTACTCGGTAGCGGGAGGTGCAGATACGCAGTATTTT.

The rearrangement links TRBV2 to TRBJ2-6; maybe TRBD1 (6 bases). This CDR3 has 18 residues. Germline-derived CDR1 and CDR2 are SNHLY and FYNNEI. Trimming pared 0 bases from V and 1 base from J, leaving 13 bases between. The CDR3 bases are TGTGCCAGCAGTGAAGCGAGAAGACAGGTATCTGGGGCCAACGTCCTGACTTTC. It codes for CASSEARRQVSGANVLTF.

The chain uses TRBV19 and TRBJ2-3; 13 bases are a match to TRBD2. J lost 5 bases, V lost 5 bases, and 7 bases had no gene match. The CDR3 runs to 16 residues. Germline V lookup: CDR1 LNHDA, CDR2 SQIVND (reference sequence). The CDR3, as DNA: TGTGCCAGTAGTGCTGGACTAGCGGGAGTGGTAGATACGCAGTATTTT. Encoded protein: CASSAGLAGVVDTQYF.

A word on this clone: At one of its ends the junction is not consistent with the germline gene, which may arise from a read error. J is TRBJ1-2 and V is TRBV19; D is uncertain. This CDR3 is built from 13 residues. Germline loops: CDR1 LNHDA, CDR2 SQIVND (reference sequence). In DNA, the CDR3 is TGTGCCGGCGGTGGCTCGGGCAACTGTGGCTACACCTTC. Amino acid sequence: CAGGGSGNCGYTF. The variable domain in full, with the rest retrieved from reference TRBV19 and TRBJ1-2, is DGGITQSPKYLFRKEGQNVTLSCEQNLNHDAMYWYRQDPGQGLRLIYYSQIVNDFQKGDIAEGYSVSREKKESFPLTVTSAQKNPTAFYLCAGGGSGNCGYTFGSGTRLTVV.

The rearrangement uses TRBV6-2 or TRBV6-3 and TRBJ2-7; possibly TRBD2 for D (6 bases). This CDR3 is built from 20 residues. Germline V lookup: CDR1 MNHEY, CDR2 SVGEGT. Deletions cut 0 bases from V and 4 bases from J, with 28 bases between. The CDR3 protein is CASSYSKGFGRPEGIYEQYV. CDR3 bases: TGTGCCAGCAGTTACTCGAAGGGGTTCGGGAGACCCGAAGGAATATACGAGCAGTACGTC.

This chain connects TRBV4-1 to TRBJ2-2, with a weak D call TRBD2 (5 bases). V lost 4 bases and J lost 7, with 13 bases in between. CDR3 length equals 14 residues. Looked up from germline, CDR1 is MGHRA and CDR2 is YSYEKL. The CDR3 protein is CASSRLRVIGELFF. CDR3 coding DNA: TGCGCCAGCAGCCGCTTGAGGGTTATCGGGGAGCTGTTTTTT.

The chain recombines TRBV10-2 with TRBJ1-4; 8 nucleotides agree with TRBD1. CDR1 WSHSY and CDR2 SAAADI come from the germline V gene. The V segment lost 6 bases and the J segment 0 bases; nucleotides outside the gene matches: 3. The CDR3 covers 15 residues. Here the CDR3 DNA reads TGCGCCAGCAGGGACAGGGCGGCAACTAATGAAAAACTGTTTTTT. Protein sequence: CASRDRAATNEKLFF.

The CDR3 here is CASSLTSGAFSYEQYF. For the CDR3, the DNA is TGTGCCAGCAGCTTGACTAGCGGGGCCTTCTCCTACGAGCAGTACTTC. The V gene is TRBV7-8, the J gene TRBJ2-7; 11 nucleotides align to TRBD2. CDR1 is SGHVS and CDR2 is FQNEAQ in the germline V gene. Germline trimming cut 3 bases from V and 0 bases from J; bases unmatched to any gene: 4. The CDR3 extends over 16 amino acids.

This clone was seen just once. In DNA form, the CDR3 reads TGTGCCAGCAGCTTTACCCTCCGGACAGCAAGCTCCTATAATTCACCCCTCCACTTT. It is translated as CASSFTLRTASSYNSPLHF. The J gene is TRBJ1-6, the V gene TRBV7-2; a weak D match, TRBD1 (6 bases). Germline assignment: CDR1 SGHTA and CDR2 FQGNSA. The CDR3 spans 19 residues. The V end lost 3 bases, the J end lost 0 bases, and 18 bases lay between the germline ends. The complete variable domain, with remaining parts taken from reference TRBV7-2 and TRBJ1-6, reads GAGVSQSPSNKVTEKGKDVELRCDPISGHTALYWYRQSLGQGLEFLIYFQGNSAPDKSGLPSDRFSAERTGGSVSTLTIQRTQQEDSAVYLCASSFTLRTASSYNSPLHFGNGTRLTVT.

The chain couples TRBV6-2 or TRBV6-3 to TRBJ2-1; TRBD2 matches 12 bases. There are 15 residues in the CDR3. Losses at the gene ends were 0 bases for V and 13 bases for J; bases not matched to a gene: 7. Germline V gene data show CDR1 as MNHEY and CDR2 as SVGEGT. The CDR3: CASSYSSSGGAFQFF. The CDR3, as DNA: TGTGCCAGCAGTTACTCATCTAGCGGGGGGGCCTTTCAGTTCTTC.